This entry features one T cell receptor beta chain sequence. The antigen is not known. This specimen belongs to a study of radiation and T cells in renal cell carcinoma. Method: immunoSEQ multiplex PCR; TCRdb's copy keeps in-frame clones and lacks some. The repertoire consists of fewer than 150,000 clones, with 88% occurring once and the leading ten covering around 6%. Time point of the sample: blood 2 weeks post-SBRT. Treatment described: 15 Gy SBRT to primary tumor, nephrectomy 4 weeks later. Points from the study as a whole: Pretreatment tumor biopsies were lacking, so baseline clonotypes are unknown.

This sequence originates from a woman aged 70-85 years with renal cell carcinoma. Specimen: blood, collected from a patient whose treatment included radiotherapy and nephrectomy.

The CDR3 DNA reads as TGTGCCAGCAGCTTGGAAACCTCTGGAAACACCATATATTTT. It translates to CASSLETSGNTIYF. The rearrangement links TRBV5-5 to TRBJ1-3; unclear D gene. CDR1 SGHKS and CDR2 YYEKEE come from the germline V gene (reference sequence). V shed 0 bases and J shed 0 bases, with 4 bases lying between them. The CDR3 loop spans 14 amino acids.